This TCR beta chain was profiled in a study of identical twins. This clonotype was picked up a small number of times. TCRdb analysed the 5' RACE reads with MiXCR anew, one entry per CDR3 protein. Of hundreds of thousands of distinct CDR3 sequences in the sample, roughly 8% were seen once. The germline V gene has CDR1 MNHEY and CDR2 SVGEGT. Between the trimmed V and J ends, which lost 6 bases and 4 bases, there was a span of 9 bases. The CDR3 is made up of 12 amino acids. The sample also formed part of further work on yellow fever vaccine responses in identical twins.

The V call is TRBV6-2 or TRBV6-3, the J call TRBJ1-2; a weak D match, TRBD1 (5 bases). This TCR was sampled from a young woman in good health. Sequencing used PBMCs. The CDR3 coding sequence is TGTGCCAGCAGATCGGACACCTATGGCTACACCTTC. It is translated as CASRSDTYGYTF.